Presented here are 20 T cell receptor beta chains from one specimen sequenced in a study of blood T cell repertoires in COVID-19. Some clones are missing from TCRdb's copy, which holds only in-frame ones; the method was immunoSEQ multiplex PCR. The data show 250,000 to 300,000 clones, less than 90% seen once. The material sequenced was peripheral blood. The receptors derive from a man aged 60-69 years who had recovered from COVID-19.

V usage is TRBV6-4 and J usage is TRBJ1-1; a weak D match, TRBD1 (5 bases). The CDR3 is 16 residues long. V lost 0 bases and J 0 bases, leaving 11 bases between the germline ends. Germline V lookup: CDR1 MRHNA, CDR2 SNTAGT. The CDR3 loop reads CASSDSPGGLNTEAFF. CDR3 coding DNA: TGTGCCAGCAGTGACTCCCCCGGGGGGTTGAACACTGAAGCTTTCTTT.

This sequence joins TRBV6-5 and TRBJ1-2; D ambiguous. The V gene lost 6 bases and the J gene lost 4 bases, with 12 bases spanning the gap. The CDR3 is 13 amino acids. CDR1 and CDR2 from the germline V gene are MNHEY and SVGAGI. This chain's CDR3 is CASRSTEFYGYTF. In DNA, the CDR3 is TGTGCCAGCAGGTCCACAGAGTTCTATGGCTACACCTTC.

The chain uses TRBV7-3 and TRBJ2-1, with a possible D match to TRBD2 (7 bases). Trimming pared 8 bases from V and 6 bases from J, leaving 17 bases between. The CDR3 extends over 14 amino acids. Germline CDR1 SGHTA, CDR2 FQGTGA. CDR3 sequence (DNA): TGTGCCAGCTCTATGGCGGGGGCCTTCAATGAGCAGTTCTTC. Encoded protein: CASSMAGAFNEQFF.

The chain is built from TRBV29-1 and TRBJ1-1, with 12 bases lining up with TRBD1. Trimming cost V 4 bases and J 4 bases; bases outside gene matches: 1. The CDR3 is 13 amino acids. Per the germline V gene, CDR1 is SQVTM and CDR2 is ANQGSEA. In DNA form, the CDR3 reads TGCAGCGTTGGGGACAGGGGGCTCACTGAAGCTTTCTTT. Its translation: CSVGDRGLTEAFF.

The sample holds many counts of this clone. The genes are TRBV5-4 and TRBJ2-6, with 8 bases identical to TRBD2. The junction had 9 bases not matched to a gene; V was cut back by 4 bases and J by 0 bases. This CDR3 has 18 amino acids. CDR1 is SGHNT, CDR2 YYREEE, per germline (reference sequence). The CDR3 here is CASSLGGGSPSGANVLTF. DNA of the CDR3: TGTGCCAGCAGCCTCGGCGGGGGGTCCCCCTCTGGGGCCAACGTCCTGACTTTC.

This clone was observed once. The chain combines TRBV11-3 with TRBJ2-3; 10 bases are a match to TRBD2. With V trimmed by 1 base and J by 4 bases, 8 bases remained unmatched. The CDR3 length is 17 residues. CDR1 is SGHNT and CDR2 is YENEEA in the germline V gene. The CDR3 sequence is CASSLGGSGRLADTQYF. CDR3 nucleotide sequence: TGTGCCAGCAGCTTAGGAGGTAGCGGGAGGTTGGCAGATACGCAGTATTTT.

J is TRBJ2-2 and V is TRBV2, with TRBD2 matching over 11 bases. Germline CDR1 reads SNHLY; CDR2 reads FYNNEI. V shed 8 bases and J 4 bases; nucleotides not matched to a gene: 6. The CDR3 has 15 amino acids. The DNA of the CDR3 is TGTGCCAGCGAGGGACTAGCGGAGAGCACCGGGGAGCTGTTTTTT. Translation gives CASEGLAESTGELFF. The complete variable domain, with remaining parts taken from reference TRBV2 and TRBJ2-2, reads EPEVTQTPSHQVTQMGQEVILRCVPISNHLYFYWYRQILGQKVEFLVSFYNNEISEKSEIFDDQFSVERPDGSNFTLKIRSTKLEDSAMYFCASEGLAESTGELFFGEGSRLTVL.

J is TRBJ2-7 and V is TRBV5-4; TRBD2 aligns across 8 bases. After removal of 0 bases from V and 0 bases from J, the junction contained 2 bases not matched to a gene. The germline gives CDR1 SGHNT, CDR2 YYREEE (reference sequence). The CDR3 runs 15 residues. CDR3 coding DNA: TGTGCCAGCAGCTTGGCGGGGGGGAGCTCCTACGAGCAGTACTTC. Protein: CASSLAGGSSYEQYF.

This clone was observed a few times. This chain links TRBV18 with TRBJ2-1; D is uncertain. The CDR3 extends over 16 amino acids. V dropped 3 bases and J dropped 0 bases, with 12 bases sitting between them. The germline CDR1 and CDR2 sequences are KGHSH and LQKENI. The DNA for the CDR3 is TGTGCCAGCTCACCCCTTACGGTAAGCTCCTACAATGAGCAGTTCTTC. Its translation is CASSPLTVSSYNEQFF. The whole variable domain, filled in from reference TRBV18 and TRBJ2-1, reads NAGVMQNPRHLVRRRGQEARLRCSPMKGHSHVYWYRQLPEEGLKFMVYLQKENIIDESGMPKERFSAEFPKEGPSILRIQQVVRGDSAAYFCASSPLTVSSYNEQFFGPGTRLTVL.

This clone was detected only once. The CDR3 sequence is CASSIGGGISGGAAEQYF. In DNA, the CDR3 is TGTGCCAGTAGTATAGGTGGAGGGATCAGCGGGGGGGCCGCCGAGCAGTACTTC. The genes are TRBV19 and TRBJ2-7, with 10 nucleotides matching TRBD2. Trimming at V came to 1 base and at J to 6 bases, leaving 15 bases not matched to a gene. CDR3 length: 18 residues. The germline gives CDR1 LNHDA, CDR2 SQIVND (reference sequence).

This clone turned up a few times. The CDR3 sequence is CASSLVSSEGNQPQHF. The CDR3 DNA reads as TGTGCCAGCAGCCTCGTTAGCAGTGAGGGTAATCAGCCCCAGCATTTT. The V and J genes are TRBV7-2 and TRBJ1-5; D is unresolved. The V end lost 5 bases, the J end lost 4 bases, and 18 bases lay between the germline ends. There are 16 residues in the CDR3. Germline V gene lookup returns CDR1 SGHTA and CDR2 FQGNSA.

This clone appeared a few times. The V gene is TRBV11-3, the J gene TRBJ2-2; TRBD1 aligns across 7 bases. Germline trimming cut 1 base from V and 0 bases from J; bases unmatched to any gene: 11. In germline, CDR1 is SGHNT, CDR2 YENEEA. The CDR3 length is 19 residues. CDR3 amino acids: CASSLGFSIGTANTGELFF. CDR3 in DNA: TGTGCCAGCAGCTTAGGTTTTTCCATCGGGACAGCGAACACCGGGGAGCTGTTTTTT.

The chain uses TRBV6-5 and TRBJ1-1, with D maybe TRBD1 (5 bases). This CDR3 has 15 amino acids. The germline gives CDR1 MNHEY, CDR2 SVGAGI. Trimming removed 6 bases at V and 0 bases at J, with 14 bases between. Here the CDR3 reads CASRAQTALNTEAFF. CDR3 in DNA: TGTGCCAGCAGGGCCCAGACAGCGTTGAACACTGAAGCTTTCTTT.

The chain combines TRBV28 with TRBJ1-1; 12 bases are a match to TRBD1. V lost 6 bases to trimming and J lost 1 base; unmatched junction nucleotides: 6. Looked up from germline, CDR1 is MDHEN and CDR2 is SYDVKM. The CDR3 length is 16 residues. The CDR3 nucleotides read TGTGCCAGCAGCCTCCCGGGACAGGGGGCGAACACTGAAGCTTTCTTT. This sequence encodes CASSLPGQGANTEAFF.

This chain uses TRBV7-9 with TRBJ2-7; D is perhaps TRBD2 (6 bases). This CDR3 region has 14 residues. The germline CDR1 and CDR2 sequences are SEHNR and FQNEAQ (reference sequence). V gave up 7 bases and J gave up 6 bases, with 19 bases separating them. This chain's CDR3 is CASTPRGRLFEQYF. The CDR3 nucleotides read TGTGCCAGCACCCCGCGGGGCAGGCTTTTCGAGCAGTACTTC.

This clone was recorded a few times. The chain is built from TRBV5-8 and TRBJ1-1; D gene uncertain. V was clipped by 2 bases and J by 4 bases, with 18 bases between them. The germline V gene has CDR1 SGHTS and CDR2 YDEGEE. This CDR3 spans 16 amino acids. CDR3 residues: CASSFGERLGSTEAFF. In DNA form, the CDR3 reads TGTGCCAGCAGCTTCGGGGAAAGATTGGGCAGCACTGAAGCTTTCTTT.

This sequence joins TRBV7-6 and TRBJ2-7; 9 bases align to TRBD2. This CDR3 region has 18 residues. After removal of 1 base from V and 3 bases from J, the junction contained 13 bases not matched to a gene. In germline, CDR1 is SGHVS, CDR2 FNYEAQ. The CDR3 nucleotides read TGTGCCAGCAGCTTAGATTTAGCTAGCGGGAACAATAGCTACGAGCAGTACTTC. This translates into CASSLDLASGNNSYEQYF.

In its sample, this clone was seen once. The gene calls are TRBV10-1 and TRBJ1-1, with 9 positions matching TRBD1. The V gene end was trimmed by 7 bases and the J gene end by 3 bases; junction bases not matched to a gene: 9. This CDR3 is built from 15 residues. The germline V gene encodes CDR1 WNHNN and CDR2 SYGVQD (reference sequence). This CDR3 is CASKAEQGAYTEAFF. The CDR3 coding sequence is TGCGCCAGCAAGGCCGAACAGGGGGCTTACACTGAAGCTTTCTTT.

V gene TRBV13 combines with J gene TRBJ2-7; D perhaps matches TRBD2 (6 bases). This CDR3 comprises 13 residues. Germline CDR1 reads PRHDT; CDR2 reads FYEKMQ (reference sequence). The germline V and J ends were trimmed by 1 base and 5 bases, with 9 bases remaining between them. CDR3 sequence (DNA): TGTGCCAGCAGCTTAGCTCCGGGGGACGAGCAGTACTTC. The encoded protein is CASSLAPGDEQYF.

The J gene is TRBJ1-1, the V gene TRBV9; D is perhaps TRBD1 (5 bases). The germline gives CDR1 SGDLS, CDR2 YYNGEE. CDR3 length: 15 residues. The V and J ends lost 0 bases and 3 bases respectively, with 12 bases between them. Written as DNA, the CDR3 is TGTGCCAGCAGCGTAGTTTGGGGGAGGGACACTGAAGCTTTCTTT. Encoded protein: CASSVVWGRDTEAFF.